The sequence of this T cell receptor beta chain was determined in a study of blood T cell repertoires in COVID-19. Whole-study context: The study drew acute and convalescent COVID-19 samples from the United States, Italy and Spain. T cells, B-cell-depleted T cells, or PBMCs supplied cDNA or gDNA.

This clone was recorded at least ten times. As originally analysed: Using reference gene primer amplification, nucleated cell counts were estimated. Sequenced by immunoSEQ multiplex PCR; TCRdb stores in-frame clones only, minus some. The V and J calls and the clone size are those of that table, but D and trimming were determined from the DNA. The profile shows some 170,000 clones, about three quarters of them singletons. There are 16 residues in the CDR3. CDR1 and CDR2 (germline): MNHNY, SVGAGI (reference sequence). V was pared by 4 bases and J by 1 base, with 4 bases of the junction left unmatched. The chain combines TRBV6-6 with TRBJ2-5; 12 bases line up with TRBD2. This TCR came from a man between 70 and 80 years old with acute or convalescent COVID-19. The source material was peripheral blood. Here the CDR3 reads CASSSTSGGLQETQYF. CDR3 bases: TGTGCCAGCAGTTCGACTAGCGGGGGCCTCCAAGAGACCCAGTACTTC.